Listed below are T cell receptor beta chains from one sample, sequenced in a study of beta chain features in type 1 diabetes. Sequencing used immunoSEQ multiplex PCR; TCRdb keeps in-frame clones, though not all of them. The sample consists of some 250,000 clones, 27% of them appearing once. Material for sequencing was central memory CD4+ T cells from blood. The receptors shown here come from a man aged 25 to 40 in good health. Both conserved end residues are part of each CDR3. D genes are given only for firm matches. Expanded clones are given a class, and other clones once, few, many or no size at all.

d_gene	abundance	v_gene	j_gene	CDR3aa	CDR3nt
NA	NA	TRBV9	TRBJ1-1	CASSKTVNTEAFF	TGTGCCAGCAGTAAAACAGTGAACACTGAAGCTTTCTTT
TRBD1	few	TRBV9	TRBJ2-2	CASRTGTGELFF	TGTGCCAGCAGGACAGGGACCGGGGAGCTGTTTTTT
NA	NA	TRBV2	TRBJ2-3	CASSRTAGPDTQYF	TGTGCCAGCAGTCGGACGGCCGGCCCAGATACGCAGTATTTT
NA	NA	TRBV1	TRBJ1-6	CTSSHGRGGSPLHF	TGCACCAGCAGCCATGGCAGGGGCGGTTCACCCCTCCACTTT
NA	NA	TRBV5-4	TRBJ2-3	CASSLRRHASTDTQYF	TGTGCCAGCAGCTTGAGGCGGCATGCGAGCACAGATACGCAGTATTTT
NA	few	TRBV7-2	TRBJ2-1	CASSLLALGNEQFF	TGTGCCAGCAGCTTGCTAGCATTGGGGAATGAGCAGTTCTTC
TRBD1	few	TRBV7-2	TRBJ2-5	CASSPGTGWETQYF	TGTGCCAGCAGCCCCGGGACAGGGTGGGAGACCCAGTACTTC
NA	few	TRBV7-9	TRBJ1-3	CASSLSEASGNTIYF	TGTGCCAGCAGCTTAAGCGAGGCCTCTGGAAACACCATATATTTT
NA	NA	TRBV20-1	TRBJ2-1	CSAYRDGEQFF	TGCAGTGCTTACCGAGATGGTGAGCAGTTCTTC
TRBD1	NA	TRBV11-2	TRBJ2-4	CASSSDATGENIQYF	TGTGCCAGCAGCTCCGATGCAACAGGGGAAAACATTCAGTACTTC
NA	many	TRBV10-1	TRBJ1-2	CASSGEGNYGYTF	TGCGCCAGCAGTGGGGAAGGAAACTATGGCTACACCTTC
NA	many	TRBV5-1	TRBJ1-5	CASSLNPAYSNQPQHF	TGCGCCAGCAGCTTGAATCCCGCCTATAGCAATCAGCCCCAGCATTTT
NA	few	TRBV29-1	TRBJ2-3	CSVEGLGTDTQYF	TGCAGCGTTGAAGGGCTGGGAACAGATACGCAGTATTTT
TRBD1	NA	TRBV18	TRBJ1-2	CASERSRTGENYGYTF	TGTGCCAGCGAAAGATCTCGGACAGGGGAGAACTATGGCTACACCTTC
NA	many	TRBV20-1	TRBJ2-7	CSARVKWEQYF	TGCAGTGCTAGAGTTAAGTGGGAGCAGTACTTC
NA	NA	TRBV10-3	TRBJ1-1	CAITPGATAPTEAFF	TGTGCCATCACCCCTGGGGCCACAGCTCCCACTGAAGCTTTCTTT
NA	NA	TRBV7-2	TRBJ2-2	CASSLVLANTGELFF	TGTGCCAGCAGCTTAGTACTAGCGAACACCGGGGAGCTGTTTTTT
NA	NA	TRBV7-2	TRBJ1-1	CASSFGVGAFF	TGTGCCAGCAGCTTTGGAGTGGGAGCTTTCTTT
TRBD1	NA	TRBV5-4	TRBJ2-5	CASSSTGVETQYF	TGTGCCAGCAGCTCGACAGGGGTTGAGACCCAGTACTTC
TRBD2	NA	TRBV6-5	TRBJ2-7	CASRIREDYEQYF	TGTGCCAGCAGAATCCGGGAGGACTACGAGCAGTACTTC
NA	NA	TRBV7-2	TRBJ2-2	CASTPFSGPGELFF	TGTGCCAGCACCCCGTTTAGTGGGCCCGGGGAGCTGTTTTTT
NA	NA	TRBV30	TRBJ2-5	CAWSPLGRGLAQTQYF	TGTGCCTGGAGCCCACTCGGTAGGGGCCTCGCACAGACCCAGTACTTC